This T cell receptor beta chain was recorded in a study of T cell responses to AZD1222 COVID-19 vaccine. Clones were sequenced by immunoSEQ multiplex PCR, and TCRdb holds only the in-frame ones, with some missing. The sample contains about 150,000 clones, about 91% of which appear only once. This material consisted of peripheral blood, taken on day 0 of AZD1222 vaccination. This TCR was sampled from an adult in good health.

CDR3 coding DNA: TGTGCCAGCAGTGCATCGTGGGGCTCTGGAAACACCATATATTTT. Protein sequence: CASSASWGSGNTIYF. V and J are TRBV27 and TRBJ1-3; no clear D gene. Trimming took off 5 bases at V and 0 bases at J, with 11 bases between the two ends. The germline CDR1 and CDR2 sequences are MNHEY and SMNVEV (reference sequence). CDR3 length: 15 amino acids.